In this sample, the clone carrying this T cell receptor (beta chain) is medium-sized. A single record per CDR3 protein comes from TCRdb applying MiXCR to the reads. The sample shows hundreds of distinct CDR3 sequences, more than 6% of them seen only once. The CDR3 length is 13 residues. V was cut by 8 bases and J by 0 bases, with 11 bases left in between. CDR1 is LNHDA and CDR2 is SQIVND in the germline V gene (reference sequence). The specimen sequenced was CD4+ T cells from synovial fluid. The clonotype was recovered from a human donor with rheumatoid arthritis. The chain couples TRBV19 to TRBJ2-7, with D possibly matching TRBD2 (5 bases). CDR3 loop: CASSRGSSYEQYF. The CDR3 coding sequence is TGTGCCAGTTCTAGAGGGAGCTCCTACGAGCAGTACTTC.